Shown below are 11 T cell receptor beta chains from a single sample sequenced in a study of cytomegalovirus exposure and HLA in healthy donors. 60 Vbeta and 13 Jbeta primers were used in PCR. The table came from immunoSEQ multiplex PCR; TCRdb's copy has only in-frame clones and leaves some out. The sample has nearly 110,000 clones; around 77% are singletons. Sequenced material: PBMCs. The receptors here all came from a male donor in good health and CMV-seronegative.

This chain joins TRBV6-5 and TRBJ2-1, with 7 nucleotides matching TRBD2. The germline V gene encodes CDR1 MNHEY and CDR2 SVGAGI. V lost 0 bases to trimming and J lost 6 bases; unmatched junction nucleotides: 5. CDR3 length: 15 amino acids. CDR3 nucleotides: TGTGCCAGCAGTTACTCGCGGCGGGAGAGCAATGAGCAGTTCTTC. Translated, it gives CASSYSRRESNEQFF.

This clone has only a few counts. In DNA form, the CDR3 reads TGTGCCAGCAGTCTCACAGGGGGGGGCGTGACCCAGTACTTC. It translates to CASSLTGGGVTQYF. The chain couples TRBV27 to TRBJ2-5; maybe TRBD1 (8 bases). This CDR3 has 14 residues. V was cut by 5 bases and J by 7 bases, with 17 bases left in between. Looked up from germline, CDR1 is MNHEY and CDR2 is SMNVEV (reference sequence).

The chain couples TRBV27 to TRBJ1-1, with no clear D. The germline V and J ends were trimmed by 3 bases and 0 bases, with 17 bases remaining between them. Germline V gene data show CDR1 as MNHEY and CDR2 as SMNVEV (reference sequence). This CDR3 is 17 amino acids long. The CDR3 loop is CASSFSGLQLMNTEAFF. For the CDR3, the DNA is TGTGCCAGCAGTTTCTCTGGGCTCCAGCTCATGAACACTGAAGCTTTCTTT.

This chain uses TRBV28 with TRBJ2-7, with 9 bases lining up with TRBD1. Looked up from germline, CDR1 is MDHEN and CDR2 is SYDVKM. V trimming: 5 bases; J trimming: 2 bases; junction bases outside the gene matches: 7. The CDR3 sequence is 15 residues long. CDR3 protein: CASSPSGTGTYEQYF. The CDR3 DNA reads TGTGCCAGCAGTCCCTCCGGGACAGGGACCTACGAGCAGTACTTC.

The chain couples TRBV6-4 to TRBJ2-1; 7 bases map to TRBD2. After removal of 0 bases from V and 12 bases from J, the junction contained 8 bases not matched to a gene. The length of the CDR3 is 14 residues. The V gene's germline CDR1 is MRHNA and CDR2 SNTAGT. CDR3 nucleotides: TGTGCCAGCAGTGACTCGTTAGCATGGGAGGGGCAGTTCTTC. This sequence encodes CASSDSLAWEGQFF.

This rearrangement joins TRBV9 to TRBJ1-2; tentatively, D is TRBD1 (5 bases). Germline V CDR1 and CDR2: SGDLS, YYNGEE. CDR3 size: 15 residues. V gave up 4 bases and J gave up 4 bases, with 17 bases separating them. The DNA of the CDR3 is TGTGCCAGCAGCCCCCAGGGTTTATTAGCCTATGGCTACACCTTC. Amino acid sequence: CASSPQGLLAYGYTF. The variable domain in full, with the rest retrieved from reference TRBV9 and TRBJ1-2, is DSGVTQTPKHLITATGQRVTLRCSPRSGDLSVYWYQQSLDQGLQFLIQYYNGEERAKGNILERFSAQQFPDLHSELNLSSLELGDSALYFCASSPQGLLAYGYTFGSGTRLTVV.

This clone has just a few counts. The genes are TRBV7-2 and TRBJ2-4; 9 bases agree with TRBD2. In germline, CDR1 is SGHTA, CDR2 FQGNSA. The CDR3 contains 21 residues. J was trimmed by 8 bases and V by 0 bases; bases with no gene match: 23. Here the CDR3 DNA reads TGTGCCAGCAGCTTAGCCGGCGCCCATAGCGGGGGTCCGCTAAGGGCGGACATTCAGTACTTC. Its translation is CASSLAGAHSGGPLRADIQYF. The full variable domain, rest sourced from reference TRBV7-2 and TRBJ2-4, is GAGVSQSPSNKVTEKGKDVELRCDPISGHTALYWYRQSLGQGLEFLIYFQGNSAPDKSGLPSDRFSAERTGGSVSTLTIQRTQQEDSAVYLCASSLAGAHSGGPLRADIQYFGAGTRLSVL.

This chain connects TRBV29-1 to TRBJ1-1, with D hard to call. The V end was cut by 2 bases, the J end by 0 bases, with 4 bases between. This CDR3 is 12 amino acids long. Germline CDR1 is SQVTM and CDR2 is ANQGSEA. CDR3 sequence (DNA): TGCAGCGTTGAAACAGTGAACACTGAAGCTTTCTTT. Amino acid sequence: CSVETVNTEAFF.

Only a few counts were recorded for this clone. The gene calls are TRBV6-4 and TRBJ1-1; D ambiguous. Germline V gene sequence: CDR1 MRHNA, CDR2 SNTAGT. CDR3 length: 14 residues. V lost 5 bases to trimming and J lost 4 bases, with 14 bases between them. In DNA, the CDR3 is TGTGCCAGCAGTCTTCACGAGGGAGGCACTGAAGCTTTCTTT. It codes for CASSLHEGGTEAFF.

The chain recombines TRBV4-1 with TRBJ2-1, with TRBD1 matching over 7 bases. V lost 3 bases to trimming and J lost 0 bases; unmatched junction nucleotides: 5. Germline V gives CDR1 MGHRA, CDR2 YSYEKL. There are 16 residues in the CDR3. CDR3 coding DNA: TGCGCCAGCAGCCACAACGGGACAGTCTCCTACAATGAGCAGTTCTTC. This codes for CASSHNGTVSYNEQFF.

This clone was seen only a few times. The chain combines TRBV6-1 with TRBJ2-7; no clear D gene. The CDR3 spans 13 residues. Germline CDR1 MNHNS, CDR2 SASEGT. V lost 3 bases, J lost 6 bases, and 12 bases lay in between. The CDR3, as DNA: TGTGCCAGCAGTGACTGGGCTGAGTCCGAGCAGTACTTC. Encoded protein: CASSDWAESEQYF.